Only one count was recorded for the clone carrying this TCR beta chain. V lost 3 bases and J 3 bases, leaving 11 bases between the germline ends. CDR3 size: 15 residues. CDR1 SEHNR and CDR2 FQNEAQ come from the germline V gene (reference sequence). This entry is derived from a study of OX40 agonist ivuxolimab in advanced cancers. TCRdb's copy holds only in-frame clones and misses some; the assay was immunoSEQ multiplex PCR. Found here are 65,000 to 85,000 clones, 87% of them singletons; the top ten hold 3.5% to 5%. This clonotype originated in an adult with an advanced solid tumor such as melanoma, head and neck, liver or kidney cancer. The rearrangement uses TRBV7-9 and TRBJ2-2; D might be TRBD1 or TRBD2, each matching 6 bases. Sequencing used CD4+ or CD8+ T cells sorted from blood, obtained in a trial of the OX40 agonist ivuxolimab. The CDR3 DNA is TGTGCCAGCAGCTTCCAAGGGGGGTACACCGGGGAGCTGTTTTTT. The encoded protein is CASSFQGGYTGELFF.